The 5 T cell receptor beta chains reported below all come from one sample, sequenced in a study of T cell responses to AZD1222 COVID-19 vaccine. The repertoire was sequenced with immunoSEQ multiplex PCR; TCRdb's copy has only in-frame clones and lacks some. The data contain 150,000 to 200,000 clones, around 92% of them singletons. The sample was peripheral blood, taken on day 0 of AZD1222 vaccination. These receptor sequences come from an adult in good health.

This chain links TRBV29-1 with TRBJ1-2; D gene uncertain. Germline V CDR1 and CDR2: SQVTM, ANQGSEA. The CDR3 consists of 13 residues. The V gene lost 0 bases and the J gene lost 3 bases, with 8 bases spanning the gap. For the CDR3, the DNA is TGCAGCGTTGAAGATGCGAGCTACTATGGCTACACCTTC. Translating gives CSVEDASYYGYTF.

The chain couples TRBV11-2 to TRBJ2-3; 7 bases map to TRBD2. Trimming cost V 6 bases and J 0 bases; bases outside gene matches: 12. This CDR3 has 17 amino acids. Germline CDR1 is SGHAT and CDR2 is FQNNGV. CDR3 region: CASRPGGLADSTDTQYF. The CDR3 coding sequence is TGTGCCAGCAGGCCCGGGGGTCTAGCGGACAGCACAGATACGCAGTATTTT.

The chain links TRBV5-1 to TRBJ1-1; D is unresolved. The V gene's germline CDR1 is SGHRS and CDR2 YFSETQ. V lost 0 bases, J lost 2 bases, and 8 bases lay in between. The CDR3 is made up of 14 amino acids. The CDR3 nucleotides read TGCGCCAGCAGCTTGGAAGGCACAAACACTGAAGCTTTCTTT. It specifies CASSLEGTNTEAFF.

For the CDR3, the DNA is TGCGCCAGCAGCTGGCAGGGCTACGAGCAGTACTTC. This sequence encodes CASSWQGYEQYF. The genes are TRBV5-1 and TRBJ2-7, with D maybe TRBD1 (5 bases). V lost 3 bases to trimming and J lost 3 bases, with 7 bases between them. This CDR3 has 12 amino acids. Germline CDR1 is SGHRS and CDR2 is YFSETQ.

This chain links TRBV18 with TRBJ2-3, with no clear D. V was trimmed by 1 base and J by 5 bases, leaving 4 bases between them. The CDR3 is made up of 12 amino acids. Per the germline V gene, CDR1 is KGHSH and CDR2 is LQKENI. The CDR3, as DNA: TGTGCCAGCTCACCACTAGGAGATACGCAGTATTTT. It codes for CASSPLGDTQYF.